A single sample gave rise to the 13 T cell receptor beta chains below, sequenced in a study of blood T cell repertoires in COVID-19. The protocol was immunoSEQ multiplex PCR, while the TCRdb copy is restricted to in-frame clones and leaves out a portion. The table has around 110,000 clones, roughly 86% seen once. Sequencing was performed on peripheral blood. These receptor sequences come from a man in his forties with acute or convalescent COVID-19.

This clone has a single count. This chain links TRBV27 with TRBJ1-2; 7 bases are a match to TRBD1. V was pared by 4 bases and J by 4 bases, with 9 bases of the junction left unmatched. The CDR3 consists of 15 residues. Germline loops: CDR1 MNHEY, CDR2 SMNVEV (reference sequence). The CDR3 DNA sequence: TGTGCCAGCAGTTCCCGAACGACAGGGAGCTATGGCTACACCTTC. This translates into CASSSRTTGSYGYTF.

The J gene is TRBJ1-6, the V gene TRBV4-3; TRBD1 agrees at 10 bases. The length of the CDR3 is 15 residues. In germline, CDR1 is LGHNA, CDR2 YSLEER. V gave up 3 bases and J gave up 10 bases; unmatched junction bases: 6. The CDR3 sequence is CASSQGTGAGSPLHF. CDR3 bases: TGCGCCAGCAGCCAGGGGACAGGGGCCGGATCACCCCTCCACTTT.

The gene calls are TRBV3-1 (or the pseudogene TRBV3-2) and TRBJ1-1; TRBD1 might be the D (6 bases). The CDR3 is 14 residues long. Trimming cost V 4 bases and J 0 bases, with 9 bases left between them. The germline V gene encodes CDR1 LGHDT and CDR2 YNNKEL (reference sequence). For the CDR3, the DNA is TGTGCCAGCAGCCTTAGACAGGTGAACACTGAAGCTTTCTTT. Translating gives CASSLRQVNTEAFF.

The rearrangement joins TRBV7-9 to TRBJ1-1; 9 bases are a match to TRBD1. After removal of 5 bases from V and 6 bases from J, the junction contained 7 bases not matched to a gene. The CDR3 consists of 14 residues. The germline gives CDR1 SEHNR, CDR2 FQNEAQ (reference sequence). The CDR3 sequence: CASSLTGQGSEAFF. The CDR3 DNA sequence: TGTGCCAGCAGCCTTACGGGACAGGGCTCTGAAGCTTTCTTT.

V gene TRBV6-2 or TRBV6-3 combines with J gene TRBJ2-7; TRBD1 might be the D (5 bases). The CDR3 is made up of 12 amino acids. CDR1 and CDR2 from the germline V gene are MNHEY and SVGEGT. V lost 5 bases, J lost 3 bases, and 8 bases lay in between. CDR3 DNA: TGTGCCAGCAGTCGGACATTCTACGAGCAGTACTTC. Translating gives CASSRTFYEQYF.

This sequence joins TRBV27 and TRBJ1-5; 9 bases match TRBD1. There are 17 residues in the CDR3. V was pared by 5 bases and J by 1 base, with 9 bases of the junction left unmatched. Germline CDR1 and CDR2: MNHEY and SMNVEV (reference sequence). The CDR3 region is CASSVPGTGRSNQPQHF. In DNA form, the CDR3 reads TGTGCCAGCAGTGTACCCGGGACAGGGAGGAGCAATCAGCCCCAGCATTTT.

V is TRBV19 and J is TRBJ1-5; a weak D match, TRBD1 (5 bases). The CDR3 covers 15 residues. Per germline, CDR1 LNHDA and CDR2 SQIVND (reference sequence). V dropped 1 base and J dropped 2 bases, with 9 bases sitting between them. The CDR3: CASSIGFRGNQPQHF. The CDR3 DNA is TGTGCCAGTAGTATAGGTTTCAGGGGCAATCAGCCCCAGCATTTT.

This clone was observed a handful of times. The V gene is TRBV29-1, the J gene TRBJ2-7; TRBD2 might be the D (7 bases). This CDR3 comprises 13 residues. Per the germline V gene, CDR1 is SQVTM and CDR2 is ANQGSEA. Trimming removed 5 bases at V and 6 bases at J, with 17 bases between. CDR3 sequence (DNA): TGCAGCGTTCTGTCCAGGGGAGGGTTCGAGCAGTACTTC. Translation: CSVLSRGGFEQYF.

Sample share makes this clone medium-sized. The same CDR3 also results from other DNA sequences found in this sample. The chain has TRBV5-1 and TRBJ2-2; D may be TRBD1 (6 bases). The CDR3 covers 17 residues. Germline CDR1 and CDR2: SGHRS and YFSETQ. Trimming removed 5 bases at V and 0 bases at J, with 17 bases between. The CDR3 nucleotides are TGCGCCAGCAGTCGTGGCGCAGGACAGACGAACACCGGGGAGCTGTTTTTT. This translates into CASSRGAGQTNTGELFF. Supplemented by reference TRBV5-1 and TRBJ2-2, the full variable domain reads KAGVTQTPRYLIKTRGQQVTLSCSPISGHRSVSWYQQTPGQGLQFLFEYFSETQRNKGNFPGRFSGRQFSNSRSEMNVSTLELGDSALYLCASSRGAGQTNTGELFFGEGSRLTVL.

The chain combines TRBV7-2 with TRBJ1-2; 10 bases line up with TRBD1. Germline loops: CDR1 SGHTA, CDR2 FQGNSA. The CDR3 consists of 16 residues. V shed 4 bases, J shed 6 bases, and the junction held 11 bases outside the gene matches. CDR3 loop: CASSWRPGTGVDGYTF. CDR3 DNA: TGTGCCAGCAGCTGGCGTCCCGGGACAGGGGTGGATGGCTACACCTTC.

Only a few counts were recorded for this clone. This chain connects TRBV6-1 to TRBJ1-6; D uncertain. The CDR3 is 16 amino acids. Germline V CDR1 and CDR2: MNHNS, SASEGT. The V end lost 2 bases, the J end lost 7 bases, and 15 bases lay between the germline ends. The CDR3 here is CASSESPGLANSPLHF. CDR3 nucleotide sequence: TGTGCCAGCAGTGAATCTCCCGGACTGGCGAATTCACCCCTCCACTTT.

The CDR3 sequence is CASSSGQGDSNQPQHF. The CDR3 DNA sequence: TGTGCCAGCAGCTCAGGACAGGGGGACAGCAATCAGCCCCAGCATTTT. This rearrangement joins TRBV5-8 to TRBJ1-5, with 10 bases matching TRBD1. The CDR3 runs to 16 residues. The trim removed 3 bases at V and 1 base at J, leaving 4 bases unmatched. Germline CDR1 SGHTS, CDR2 YDEGEE.

This clone came up once. The V and J genes are TRBV6-5 and TRBJ1-5, with D possibly TRBD1 on 5 matching bases. Trimming took 8 bases from V and 4 from J, leaving 15 bases between them. The CDR3 sequence is 14 residues long. CDR1 MNHEY and CDR2 SVGAGI come from the germline V gene. The CDR3: CASGEGRRNQPQHF. The CDR3 nucleotides read TGTGCCAGCGGGGAGGGACGGAGAAATCAGCCCCAGCATTTT.